This T cell receptor (beta chain) was sequenced during a study of blood T cell repertoires in COVID-19. Study at large: The study drew acute and convalescent COVID-19 samples from the United States, Italy and Spain. PBMCs, B-cell-depleted T cells, or T cells provided the cDNA or gDNA that made up the material.

Profiled with immunoSEQ multiplex PCR; TCRdb holds only in-frame clones, not every one. The sample records under 55,000 clones, 75% to 90% being singletons. Seattle patient enrollment occurred during active infection, with longitudinal follow-up thereafter. The length of the CDR3 is 18 residues. CDR1 is SGHRS and CDR2 is YFSETQ in the germline V gene. Trimming removed 0 bases from V and 0 bases from J, with 13 bases in between. The rearrangement joins TRBV5-1 to TRBJ1-6; D is unclear. Source material: peripheral blood. The receptor was derived from a woman over 75 with COVID-19, enrolled during active disease. The CDR3 spells CASSLGPRQPSYNSPLHF. Written as DNA, the CDR3 is TGCGCCAGCAGCTTGGGGCCCCGACAACCCTCCTATAATTCACCCCTCCACTTT. Using reference TRBV5-1 and TRBJ1-6 for the parts outside the CDR3, the full variable domain is KAGVTQTPRYLIKTRGQQVTLSCSPISGHRSVSWYQQTPGQGLQFLFEYFSETQRNKGNFPGRFSGRQFSNSRSEMNVSTLELGDSALYLCASSLGPRQPSYNSPLHFGNGTRLTVT.